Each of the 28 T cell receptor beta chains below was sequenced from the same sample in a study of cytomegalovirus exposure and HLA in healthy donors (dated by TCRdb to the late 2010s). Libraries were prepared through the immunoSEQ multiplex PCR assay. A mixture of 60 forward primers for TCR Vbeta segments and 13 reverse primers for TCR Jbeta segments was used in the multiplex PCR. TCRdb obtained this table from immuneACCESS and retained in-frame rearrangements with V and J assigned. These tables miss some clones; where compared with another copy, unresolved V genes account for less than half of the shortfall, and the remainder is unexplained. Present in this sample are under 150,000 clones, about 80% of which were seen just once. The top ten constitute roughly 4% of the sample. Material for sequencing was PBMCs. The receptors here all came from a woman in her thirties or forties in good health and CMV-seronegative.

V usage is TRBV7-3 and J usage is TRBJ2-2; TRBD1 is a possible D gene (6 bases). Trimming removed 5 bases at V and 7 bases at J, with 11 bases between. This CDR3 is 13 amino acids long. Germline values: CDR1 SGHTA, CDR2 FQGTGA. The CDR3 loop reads CASSRQAGGELFF. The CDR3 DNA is TGTGCCAGCAGCCGACAGGCGGGCGGGGAGCTGTTTTTT. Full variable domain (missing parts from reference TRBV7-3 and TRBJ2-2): GAGVSQTPSNKVTEKGKYVELRCDPISGHTALYWYRQSLGQGPEFLIYFQGTGAADDSGLPNDRFFAVRPEGSVSTLKIQRTERGDSAVYLCASSRQAGGELFFGEGSRLTVL.

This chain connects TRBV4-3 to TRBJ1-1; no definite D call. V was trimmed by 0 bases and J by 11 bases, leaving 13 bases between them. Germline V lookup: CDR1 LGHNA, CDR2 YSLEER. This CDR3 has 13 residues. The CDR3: CASSQESGSPAFF. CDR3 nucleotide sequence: TGCGCCAGCAGCCAAGAATCAGGATCGCCGGCTTTCTTT.

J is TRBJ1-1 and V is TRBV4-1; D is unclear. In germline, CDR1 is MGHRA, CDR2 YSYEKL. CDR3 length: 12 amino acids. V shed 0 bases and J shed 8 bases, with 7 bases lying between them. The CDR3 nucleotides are TGCGCCAGCAGCCAAGATAGTCGAGAAGCTTTCTTT. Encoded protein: CASSQDSREAFF.

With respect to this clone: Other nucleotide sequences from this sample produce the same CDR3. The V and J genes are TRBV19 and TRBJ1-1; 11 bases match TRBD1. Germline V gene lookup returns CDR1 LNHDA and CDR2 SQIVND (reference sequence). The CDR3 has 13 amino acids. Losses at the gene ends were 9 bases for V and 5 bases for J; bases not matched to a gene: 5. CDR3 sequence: CASSGQGGTEAFF. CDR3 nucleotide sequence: TGTGCCAGCTCGGGACAGGGGGGAACTGAAGCTTTCTTT.

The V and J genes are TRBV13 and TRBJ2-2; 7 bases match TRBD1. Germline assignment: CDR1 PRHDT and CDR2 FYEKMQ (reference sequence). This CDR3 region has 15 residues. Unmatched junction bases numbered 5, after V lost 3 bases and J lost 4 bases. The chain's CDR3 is CASSFNRGATGELFF. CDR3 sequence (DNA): TGTGCCAGCAGCTTCAACAGGGGTGCCACCGGGGAGCTGTTTTTT.

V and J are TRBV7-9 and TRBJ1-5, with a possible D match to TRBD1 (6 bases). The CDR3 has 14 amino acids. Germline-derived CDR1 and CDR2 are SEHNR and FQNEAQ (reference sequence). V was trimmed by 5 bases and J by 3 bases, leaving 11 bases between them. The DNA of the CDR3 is TGTGCCAGCAGCCCCGGGGGGGCCAATCAGCCCCAGCATTTT. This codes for CASSPGGANQPQHF.

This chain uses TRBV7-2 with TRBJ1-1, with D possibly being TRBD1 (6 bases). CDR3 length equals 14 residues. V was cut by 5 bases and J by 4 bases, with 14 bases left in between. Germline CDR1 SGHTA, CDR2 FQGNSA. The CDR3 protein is CASSEQGAFTEAFF. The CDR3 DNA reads TGTGCCAGCAGCGAACAGGGTGCGTTCACTGAAGCTTTCTTT.

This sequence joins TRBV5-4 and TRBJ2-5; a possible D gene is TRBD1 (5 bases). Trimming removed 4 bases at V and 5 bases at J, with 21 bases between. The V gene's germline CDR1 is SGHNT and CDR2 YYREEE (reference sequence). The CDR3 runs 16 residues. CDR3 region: CASSHVPVGKGETQYF. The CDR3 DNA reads TGTGCCAGCAGCCACGTTCCCGTGGGGAAGGGGGAGACCCAGTACTTC.

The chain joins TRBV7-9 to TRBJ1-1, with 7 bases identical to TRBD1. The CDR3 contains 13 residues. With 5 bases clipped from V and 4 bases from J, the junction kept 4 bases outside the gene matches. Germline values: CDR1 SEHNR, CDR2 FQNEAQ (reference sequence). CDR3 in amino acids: CASSSAGGTEAFF. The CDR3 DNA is TGTGCCAGCAGCAGTGCAGGGGGCACTGAAGCTTTCTTT.

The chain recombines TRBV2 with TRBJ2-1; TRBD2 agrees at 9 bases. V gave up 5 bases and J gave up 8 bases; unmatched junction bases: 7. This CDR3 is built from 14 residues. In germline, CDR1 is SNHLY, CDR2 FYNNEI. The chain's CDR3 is CASSPGLAVDEQFF. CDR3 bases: TGTGCCAGCAGTCCGGGACTAGCTGTCGATGAGCAGTTCTTC.

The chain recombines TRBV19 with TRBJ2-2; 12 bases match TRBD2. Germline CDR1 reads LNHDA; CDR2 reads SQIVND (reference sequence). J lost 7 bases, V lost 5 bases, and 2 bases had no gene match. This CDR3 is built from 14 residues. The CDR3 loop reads CASSGGLAGGELFF. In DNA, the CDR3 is TGTGCCAGTAGTGGGGGACTAGCGGGCGGGGAGCTGTTTTTT.

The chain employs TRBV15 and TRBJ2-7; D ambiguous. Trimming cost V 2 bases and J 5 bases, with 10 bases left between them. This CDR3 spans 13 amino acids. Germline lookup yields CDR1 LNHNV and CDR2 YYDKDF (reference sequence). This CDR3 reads CATSRRLADEQYF. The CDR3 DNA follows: TGTGCCACCAGCAGAAGGCTGGCGGACGAGCAGTACTTC.

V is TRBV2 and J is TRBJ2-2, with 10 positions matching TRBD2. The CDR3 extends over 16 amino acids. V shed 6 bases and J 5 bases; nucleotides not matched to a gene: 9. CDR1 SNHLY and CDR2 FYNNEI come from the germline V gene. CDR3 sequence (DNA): TGTGCCAGCAGCCCGAGGTCACTAGCGGGAACCGGGGAGCTGTTTTTT. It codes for CASSPRSLAGTGELFF.

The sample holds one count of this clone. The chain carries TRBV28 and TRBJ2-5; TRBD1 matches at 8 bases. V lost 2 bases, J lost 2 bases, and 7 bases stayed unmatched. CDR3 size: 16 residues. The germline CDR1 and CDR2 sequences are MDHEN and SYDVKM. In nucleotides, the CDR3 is TGTGCCAGCAGTTTACCACGGACAGGGTTGCAAGAGACCCAGTACTTC. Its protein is CASSLPRTGLQETQYF.

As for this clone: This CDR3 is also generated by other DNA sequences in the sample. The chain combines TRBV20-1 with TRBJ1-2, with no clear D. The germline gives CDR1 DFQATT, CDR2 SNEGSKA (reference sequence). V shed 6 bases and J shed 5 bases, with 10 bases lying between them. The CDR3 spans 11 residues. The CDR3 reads CSAGGGYGYTF. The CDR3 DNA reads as TGCAGTGCCGGCGGTGGGTATGGCTACACCTTC.

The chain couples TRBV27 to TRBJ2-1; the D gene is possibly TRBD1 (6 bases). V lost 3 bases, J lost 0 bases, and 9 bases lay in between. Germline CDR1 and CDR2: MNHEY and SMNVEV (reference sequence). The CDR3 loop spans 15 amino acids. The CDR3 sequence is CASSFPGASYNEQFF. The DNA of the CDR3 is TGTGCCAGCAGTTTCCCAGGGGCCTCCTACAATGAGCAGTTCTTC.

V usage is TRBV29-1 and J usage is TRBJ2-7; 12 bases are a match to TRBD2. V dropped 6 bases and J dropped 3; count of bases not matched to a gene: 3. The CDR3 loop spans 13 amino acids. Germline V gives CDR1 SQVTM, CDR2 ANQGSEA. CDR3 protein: CSVKTSGSYEQYF. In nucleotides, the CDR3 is TGCAGCGTGAAGACTAGCGGGAGCTACGAGCAGTACTTC.

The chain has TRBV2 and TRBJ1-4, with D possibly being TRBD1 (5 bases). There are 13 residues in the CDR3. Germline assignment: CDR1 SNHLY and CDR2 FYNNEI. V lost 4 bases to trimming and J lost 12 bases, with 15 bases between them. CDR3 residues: CASSVDGTTELFF. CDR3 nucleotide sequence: TGTGCCAGCAGTGTCGACGGGACTACCGAACTGTTTTTT.

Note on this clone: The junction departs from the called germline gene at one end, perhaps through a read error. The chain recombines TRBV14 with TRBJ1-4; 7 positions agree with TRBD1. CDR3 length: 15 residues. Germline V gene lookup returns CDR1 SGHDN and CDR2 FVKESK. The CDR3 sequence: CASSQGGTVNERLFF. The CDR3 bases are TGTGCCAGCAGCCAAGGGGGGACAGTTAATGAAAGACTGTTTTTT. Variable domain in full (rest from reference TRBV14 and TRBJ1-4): EAGVTQFPSHSVIEKGQTVTLRCDPISGHDNLYWYRRVMGKEIKFLLHFVKESKQDESGMPNNRFLAERTGGTYSTLKVQPAELEDSGVYFCASSQGGTVNERLFFGSGTQLSVL.

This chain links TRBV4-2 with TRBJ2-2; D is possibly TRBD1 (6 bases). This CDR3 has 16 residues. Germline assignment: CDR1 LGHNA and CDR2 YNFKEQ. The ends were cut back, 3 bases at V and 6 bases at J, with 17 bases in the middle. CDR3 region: CASSHEDQSGAGELFF. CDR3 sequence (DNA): TGTGCCAGCAGCCACGAAGACCAGTCAGGGGCCGGGGAGCTGTTTTTT.

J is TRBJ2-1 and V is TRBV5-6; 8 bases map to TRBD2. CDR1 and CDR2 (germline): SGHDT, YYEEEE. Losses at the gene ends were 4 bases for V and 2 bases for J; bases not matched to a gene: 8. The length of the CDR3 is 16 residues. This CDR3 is CASSPPGGPTYNEQFF. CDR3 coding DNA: TGTGCCAGCAGCCCCCCGGGGGGGCCGACCTACAATGAGCAGTTCTTC.

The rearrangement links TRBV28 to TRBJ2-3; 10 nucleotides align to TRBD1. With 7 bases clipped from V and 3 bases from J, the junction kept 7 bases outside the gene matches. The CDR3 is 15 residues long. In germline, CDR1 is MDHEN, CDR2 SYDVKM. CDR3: CASTGTGAKTDTQYF. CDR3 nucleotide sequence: TGTGCCAGCACTGGGACAGGGGCCAAGACAGATACGCAGTATTTT.

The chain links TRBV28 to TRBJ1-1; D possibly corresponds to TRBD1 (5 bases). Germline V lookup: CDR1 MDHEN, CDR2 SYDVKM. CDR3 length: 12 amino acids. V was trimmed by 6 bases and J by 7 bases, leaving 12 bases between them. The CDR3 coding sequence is TGTGCCAGCAGGATGAACAGGCTTGAAGCTTTCTTT. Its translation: CASRMNRLEAFF.

This CDR3 is CASSLATVDQPQHF. In DNA, the CDR3 is TGTGCCAGCAGCTTGGCAACAGTAGATCAGCCCCAGCATTTT. This chain links TRBV5-6 with TRBJ1-5; no clear D gene. Trimming removed 0 bases at V and 5 bases at J, with 9 bases between. This CDR3 has 14 amino acids. In germline, CDR1 is SGHDT, CDR2 YYEEEE.

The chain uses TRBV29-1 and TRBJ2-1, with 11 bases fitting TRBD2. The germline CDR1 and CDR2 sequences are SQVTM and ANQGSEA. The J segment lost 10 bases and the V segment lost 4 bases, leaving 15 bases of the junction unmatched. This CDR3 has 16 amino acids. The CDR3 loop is CSVGRLAGGRQKEQFF. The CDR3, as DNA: TGCAGCGTTGGCCGCCTAGCGGGGGGCCGCCAGAAGGAGCAGTTCTTC.

This CDR3 reads CASSDGIAGGPEKFF. The CDR3 DNA sequence: TGTGCCAGCAGCGATGGAATAGCGGGAGGGCCGGAGAAGTTCTTC. J is TRBJ2-1 and V is TRBV25-1; 11 nucleotides line up with TRBD2. The CDR3 contains 15 residues. Trimming at V came to 6 bases and at J to 14 bases, leaving 15 bases not matched to a gene. The germline CDR1 and CDR2 sequences are MGHDK and SYGVNS.

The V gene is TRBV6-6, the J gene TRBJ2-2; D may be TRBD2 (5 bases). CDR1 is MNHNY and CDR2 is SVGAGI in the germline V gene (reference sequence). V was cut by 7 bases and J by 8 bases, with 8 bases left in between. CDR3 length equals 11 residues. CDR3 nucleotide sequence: TGTGCCAGCACCTGGGAGGGGGAGCTGTTTTTT. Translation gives CASTWEGELFF.

This chain's CDR3 is CASSHNDRNTEAFF. The CDR3, as DNA: TGTGCCAGCAGCCACAACGACAGGAACACTGAAGCTTTCTTT. The chain combines TRBV4-2 with TRBJ1-1, with D perhaps TRBD1 (5 bases). Germline V CDR1 and CDR2: LGHNA, YNFKEQ. V shed 3 bases and J shed 1 base, with 9 bases lying between them. The CDR3 consists of 14 residues.